The source of this T cell receptor (beta chain) is a study of blood T cell repertoires in COVID-19. Study-level information: Researchers got acute and convalescent COVID-19 samples from the United States, Italy and Spain. Sources were T cells, B-cell-depleted T cells, or PBMCs; the material itself was cDNA or gDNA.

Authors' data handling: Amplifying reference gene primers gave estimates of nucleated cell counts. Sequencing was performed with immunoSEQ multiplex PCR; in TCRdb, only in-frame clones are kept and a portion is missing. V and J calls and clone size are as listed in that table; D and trimming were resolved from the DNA. The sample has under 200,000 clones; less than 90% are singletons. This clone turned up a few times. Trimming pared 2 bases from V and 4 bases from J, leaving 8 bases between. Germline CDR1 and CDR2: LNHDA and SQIVND (reference sequence). The CDR3 sequence is 13 residues long. The chain carries TRBV19 and TRBJ1-2; D gene unclear. The specimen sequenced was peripheral blood. This receptor was identified in a woman aged 40 to 50 with acute or convalescent COVID-19. In DNA form, the CDR3 reads TGTGCCAGTAGTATAATGTCCATCTATGGCTACACCTTC. Translated: CASSIMSIYGYTF.